Sequencing of this T cell receptor (beta chain) was carried out in a study of breast tumors, draining lymph nodes, adjacent tissues. Study outcomes and limitations: The lymph node origin of tumor T cells was framed as consistent with a hypothesis, not demonstrated. Most tumor T cells seemingly derive from lymph node, then expand in tumor.

TCRdb used MiXCR to reprocess the multiplex PCR reads, holding one entry per CDR3 protein. The table records tens of thousands of distinct CDR3 sequences, roughly a fifth of them present only once. The germline V gene encodes CDR1 SGHTA and CDR2 FQGNSA. Trimming pared 11 bases from V and 3 bases from J, leaving 20 bases between. CDR3 length equals 14 residues. Concerning this clonotype: What it recognizes is unknown.

Samples came from axillary lymph nodes draining the breast cancer. This chain joins TRBV7-2 and TRBJ2-7; D possibly uses TRBD1 or TRBD2 (5 bases each). The source of this sequence is a female donor with breast cancer. Some clones in this sample may be carry-over from other donors' samples. Input material: axillary lymph node tissue. The CDR3 DNA is TGTGCCCGGAGCGCCACGGGACCCCTCTACGAGCAGTACTTC. It yields the protein CARSATGPLYEQYF.